This T cell receptor (beta chain) was sequenced for a study of blood T cell repertoires in COVID-19. Clones were sequenced by immunoSEQ multiplex PCR, and TCRdb holds only the in-frame ones, with some missing. The data show 250,000 to 350,000 clones, roughly 90% seen once. This TCR was recovered from a man aged 18 to 29 who had recovered from COVID-19. The sample consisted of peripheral blood.

CDR3 bases: TGTGCCAGCAGCTACCGGGCGGGGGAGACCCAGTACTTC. This encodes CASSYRAGETQYF. V gene TRBV7-9 combines with J gene TRBJ2-5; tentatively, D is TRBD2 (6 bases). This CDR3 has 13 amino acids. V was pared by 4 bases and J by 5 bases, with 11 bases between. Per the germline V gene, CDR1 is SEHNR and CDR2 is FQNEAQ (reference sequence).